This T cell receptor beta chain was documented in a study of beta chain features in type 1 diabetes (dated by TCRdb to 2016 to 2019). In terms of the full investigation: Mean age, gender distribution, total cell number and subset yield did not differ between patients and healthy donors. Across all samples, some 100,000,000 sorted cells were examined, and cell number per subset correlated strongly with RNA yield. In the study, TCRB repertoires of sorted circulating CD4+ T cell subsets from recently diagnosed type 1 diabetes patients were compared with those of matched healthy donors. Regulatory and stem cell-like memory subsets were obtained from only 8 patients and about 8 healthy donors, while naive and central memory subsets were obtained from all 30 or so donors.

Broad study findings and their caveats: Shorter templates might be favored by PCR, yet because patient and control samples were amplified and corrected together, any such skew would affect both groups equally. A moderate but significant shortening of TCRB CDR3 length was observed in type 1 diabetes patients in all four CD4+ subsets. Because cDNA rather than genomic DNA was sequenced, highly expressing activated cells could have been over-represented, although no difference in activation and CD3 levels was found between groups. Only small numbers of individuals were included in the HLA sub-analyses, which left unresolved whether HLA type had any influence on TCRB rearrangement. Fewer insertions and more nucleotide deletions at VDJ recombination sites were observed in patients with type 1 diabetes, implying thymic rearrangement abnormalities. Naive, central memory and regulatory TCRB repertoires appeared to be more alike among patients than among healthy donors.

Worth noting for this clone: Its antigen has not been determined. No clone much larger than this one lies a single base away; base qualities are absent.

The entire isolated RNA was reverse transcribed using the High Capacity cDNA Reverse Transcription Kit, and thus expressed TCRB transcripts were sequenced. Deep immunoSEQ sequencing was performed on naive, central memory and regulatory T cell samples, with an average of roughly 3.3 million total reads per sample. Sorted cells were lysed in RLT buffer and RNA was extracted with DNase-treated RNeasy Micro or Mini kits, depending on cell number. To prevent cross-contamination, each cell subset was processed individually, whereas patient and healthy donor samples were processed jointly. The immunoSEQ multiplex PCR was used to amplify TCRB sequences from cDNA, yielding 87-bp fragments that span the CDR3 region. Amplicons were sequenced on the Illumina HiSeq platform. As for how the authors treated the data: Synthetic template baselines were used to correct PCR bias computationally, reads within Hamming distance 2 were collapsed together, and singletons that could not be merged were discarded. Reads were aligned against IMGT so that V, D and J genes, CDR3 length and insertions or deletions at six rearrangement sites could be assigned. Within each subset, clonotype counts were normalized to the number of sorted cells before true diversity and Gini coefficients were calculated with the tcR R package. Repertoire sharing was quantified using the overlap coefficient calculated on TCRB nucleotide sequences. Out-of-frame TCRB sequences from naive cells were analyzed as a proxy for the pre-selection repertoire. TCRdb's version of the immuneACCESS table is confined to in-frame rearrangements and falls short of the full clone set. An unresolved V gene accounts for under half of the shortfall where checked; the remainder is of unknown origin. The V and J calls and the clone size are those of that table, but D and trimming were determined from the DNA. The sample table contains a few hundred thousand clones; only one count was recorded for 30% of them. Of the sample, roughly 0.06% falls within the top ten clones.

From each donor, a single peripheral blood sample of about 116 mL on average was drawn into heparinised tubes. Using a panel that included CD45RO, CCR7, CD25, CD127, CD95 and CD27, naive, central memory, regulatory and stem cell-like memory CD4+ T cells were sorted on a BD FACSAria II. A purity above 95% was achieved for all sorted populations. PBMCs were isolated right away by Lymphoprep density gradient centrifugation and were stained directly, without culture. So that batch effects would be minimized, each experiment stained and sorted samples in pairs, pairing one healthy donor with one patient. V was cut back by 8 bases and J by 8 bases, leaving a gap of 19 bases between them. The CDR3 goes from the cysteine to the phenylalanine over 14 residues. Only the CDR3 part of the read is kept: 42 bases, read in frame from the first base. The CDR1 and CDR2 encoded by the germline V gene (reference sequence) are LNHDA and SQIVND.

The sequencing input was naive CD4+ T cells from blood. Explained via the paper, the cell subset or site label denotes: true naive CD4+ T cells. Here the chain combines TRBV19 and TRBJ2-1; the D gene is possibly TRBD2, with 5 bases matching. The TCR was taken from a man between 18 and 29 years old in good health. The CDR3 protein sequence reads: CASSPGPGMDEQFF. The DNA is TGTGCCAGTTCCCCGGGCCCCGGGATGGATGAGCAGTTCTTC. Full variable domain (CDR3 extended with the reference TRBV19 and TRBJ2-1 proteins): DGGITQSPKYLFRKEGQNVTLSCEQNLNHDAMYWYRQDPGQGLRLIYYSQIVNDFQKGDIAEGYSVSREKKESFPLTVTSAQKNPTAFYLCASSPGPGMDEQFFGPGTRLTVL.